These 11 T cell receptor beta chains came from one sample sequenced in a study of T-cell reconstitution after alpha-beta-depleted transplantation in children (TCRdb year 2016). The library was built by means of PCR. The reads were generated on an Illumina HiSeq 2500. TCR library preparation used molecular barcoding, with unique molecular identifiers applied to normalize quantification of the TCRbeta repertoire. TCRdb trimmed public reads at Q25 via fastp, called clones via MiXCR and kept in-frame beta chains. Merged by CDR3 protein, the rows form single entries marked with the most common genes and DNA. In all, the sample holds 350,000 to 400,000 distinct CDR3 sequences, and roughly 13% of those were seen once. The biggest ten clones account for around 4.5% of the sample. The sequences come from PBMCs, collected from the stem cell graft. The receptors were gathered from a human donor who donated a stem cell graft to a child with Fanconi anemia.

At least ten counts were recorded for this clonotype. V gene TRBV6-1 combines with J gene TRBJ1-2, with D possibly being TRBD1 (5 bases). The CDR3 runs to 15 residues. The V and J ends lost 3 bases and 4 bases respectively, with 15 bases between them. Germline V gene lookup returns CDR1 MNHNS and CDR2 SASEGT. The CDR3: CASSEGEGMTYGYTF. For the CDR3, the DNA is TGTGCCAGCAGTGAGGGCGAGGGGATGACCTATGGCTACACCTTC.

V is TRBV6-1 and J is TRBJ2-1, with 9 bases aligning to TRBD2. Germline assignment: CDR1 MNHNS and CDR2 SASEGT. This CDR3 is 17 amino acids long. Germline trimming cut 5 bases from V and 5 bases from J; bases unmatched to any gene: 13. The chain's CDR3 is CASSPSPASGEHNEQFF. CDR3 nucleotides: TGTGCCAGCAGTCCCTCCCCCGCTAGCGGGGAACACAATGAGCAGTTCTTC.

The sample holds many counts of this clonotype. CDR3 amino acids: CASSLSIQQPTDTQYF. The CDR3 region has the DNA TGTGCCAGCAGCCTATCGATTCAGCAGCCGACAGATACGCAGTATTTT. The genes are TRBV7-9 and TRBJ2-3; no clear D gene. Trimming shortened V by 5 bases and J by 3 bases, and 18 bases separated the two germline ends. CDR3 length: 16 residues. Germline V CDR1 and CDR2: SEHNR, FQNEAQ (reference sequence).

The genes are TRBV9 and TRBJ1-5; D ambiguous. CDR3 length equals 15 residues. V shed 0 bases and J shed 5 bases, with 12 bases lying between them. From germline, CDR1 is SGDLS and CDR2 YYNGEE. The chain's CDR3 is CASSVGPGGDQPQHF. The CDR3 DNA is TGTGCCAGCAGCGTAGGTCCCGGAGGTGATCAGCCCCAGCATTTT.

V is TRBV10-3 and J is TRBJ2-1; possible D gene TRBD1, 6 bases. Per germline, CDR1 ENHRY and CDR2 SYGVKD. V lost 0 bases to trimming and J lost 9 bases, with 18 bases between them. The CDR3 consists of 16 residues. CDR3 DNA: TGTGCCATCAGTGAGTCGATGACATCGGCCAGGGGTGAGCAGTTCTTC. Its protein product is CAISESMTSARGEQFF.

This clonotype was seen a handful of times. The V and J genes are TRBV5-1 and TRBJ1-1; 7 bases are shared with TRBD1. Germline V gene data show CDR1 as SGHRS and CDR2 as YFSETQ. The V segment lost 1 base and the J segment 2 bases; nucleotides outside the gene matches: 5. The CDR3 runs 15 residues. The chain's CDR3 is CASSLWGQINTEAFF. The CDR3 DNA is TGCGCCAGCAGCTTGTGGGGACAGATCAACACTGAAGCTTTCTTT.

The table lists this clonotype with a few counts. The chain recombines TRBV6-1 with TRBJ1-2, with D hard to call. The length of the CDR3 is 14 residues. Germline CDR1 is MNHNS and CDR2 is SASEGT. V was cut by 5 bases and J by 3 bases, with 13 bases left in between. This CDR3 is CASSLAGPDYGYTF. For the CDR3, the DNA is TGTGCCAGCAGTCTGGCCGGGCCAGACTATGGCTACACCTTC.

This clonotype was observed at least ten times. This chain links TRBV2 with TRBJ2-3, with D hard to call. The V end lost 6 bases, the J end lost 0 bases, and 13 bases lay between the germline ends. The CDR3 has 15 residues. Looked up from germline, CDR1 is SNHLY and CDR2 is FYNNEI. The CDR3: CASRLTLLSTDTQYF. Written as DNA, the CDR3 is TGTGCCAGCAGACTTACTCTATTAAGCACAGATACGCAGTATTTT.

The chain combines TRBV29-1 with TRBJ2-5; possibly TRBD1 for D (6 bases). This CDR3 contains 10 residues. V was pared by 7 bases and J by 5 bases, with 8 bases between. Per the germline V gene, CDR1 is SQVTM and CDR2 is ANQGSEA. The CDR3 coding sequence is TGCAGCGCACAGGGTGAGACCCAGTACTTC. It specifies CSAQGETQYF.

The chain is built from TRBV5-1 and TRBJ2-2; D is ambiguous. The V gene lost 2 bases and the J gene lost 0 bases, with 11 bases spanning the gap. The length of the CDR3 is 16 residues. Per the germline V gene, CDR1 is SGHRS and CDR2 is YFSETQ. CDR3: CASSLTVPANTGELFF. DNA of the CDR3: TGCGCCAGCAGCTTAACGGTACCCGCGAACACCGGGGAGCTGTTTTTT. The whole variable domain, filled in from reference TRBV5-1 and TRBJ2-2, reads KAGVTQTPRYLIKTRGQQVTLSCSPISGHRSVSWYQQTPGQGLQFLFEYFSETQRNKGNFPGRFSGRQFSNSRSEMNVSTLELGDSALYLCASSLTVPANTGELFFGEGSRLTVL.

This clonotype was seen at least ten times. This chain uses TRBV6-1 with TRBJ2-7; D might be TRBD1 (6 bases). The V and J ends lost 1 base and 3 bases respectively, with 16 bases between them. CDR1 is MNHNS, CDR2 SASEGT, per germline. The CDR3 has 16 amino acids. The chain's CDR3 is CASSEGPPVQGYEQYV. As DNA, the CDR3 is TGTGCCAGCAGTGAAGGGCCTCCGGTACAGGGCTACGAGCAGTACGTC.